These 22 T cell receptor beta chains were sequenced from one sample in a study of CD8+ T cells in alopecia areata. Reverse transcribed after extraction, RNA yielded cDNA as the sequencing template. TCRdb's copy holds only in-frame clones and misses some; the assay was immunoSEQ multiplex PCR. The profile covers 180,000 or so clones, with 40% to 65% appearing a single time and approximately 10% taken by the ten largest. Indicated treatment: oral pan-JAK inhibitor, 5-10 mg twice daily. Here the sequenced sample was CD8+ T cells sorted from blood, taken at week 24, from a patient treated with tofacitinib. The receptors stem from a human donor with alopecia areata.

The V gene is TRBV13, the J gene TRBJ1-5; 9 bases align to TRBD1. CDR3 length: 18 amino acids. J gave up 2 bases and V 4 bases, and 12 bases lay outside the gene matches. The germline CDR1 and CDR2 sequences are PRHDT and FYEKMQ (reference sequence). CDR3 in DNA: TGTGCCAGCAGCTCCGCCCCTGACAGGGGGAAGTGCAATCAGCCCCAGCATTTT. Translated, it gives CASSSAPDRGKCNQPQHF.

The V call is TRBV4-3, the J call TRBJ1-2; D is unresolved. The germline V and J ends were trimmed by 3 bases and 8 bases, with 13 bases remaining between them. CDR3 length: 13 amino acids. Germline CDR1 is LGHNA and CDR2 is YSLEER. CDR3 sequence (DNA): TGCGCCAGCAGCCAGGGGAAGGTATCCGGCTACACCTTC. Translated: CASSQGKVSGYTF.

The V call is TRBV7-8, the J call TRBJ2-6; D not certain. The CDR3 contains 15 residues. V lost 4 bases and J 4 bases, leaving 11 bases between the germline ends. From germline, CDR1 is SGHVS and CDR2 FQNEAQ. The CDR3 loop is CASSSAPEGANVLTF. The CDR3 bases are TGTGCCAGCAGCTCAGCCCCCGAGGGGGCCAACGTCCTGACTTTC.

This clone has a count of ten or more. The rearrangement joins TRBV23-1 to TRBJ2-6; D possibly corresponds to TRBD2 (5 bases). TRBV23-1 is given ORF status, its function remaining uncertain. V was pared by 6 bases and J by 0 bases, with 12 bases between. The CDR3 length is 16 residues. The CDR3, as DNA: TGCGCCAGCAGCCAAGATGGGAGCTCTGGGGCCAACGTCCTGACTTTC. It translates to CASSQDGSSGANVLTF.

This clone appeared many times. The rearrangement uses TRBV19 and TRBJ1-1; 8 bases fit TRBD1. Germline V gene sequence: CDR1 LNHDA, CDR2 SQIVND (reference sequence). This CDR3 comprises 13 residues. V dropped 6 bases and J dropped 6; count of bases not matched to a gene: 6. The CDR3 DNA follows: TGTGCCAGTAGACCGGGACAGGCCTCTGAAGCTTTCTTT. This sequence encodes CASRPGQASEAFF.

The CDR3 DNA reads as TGTGCCAGCAGGGGACTCCGGGACAAAATTGGAAACACCATATATTTT. Translating it yields CASRGLRDKIGNTIYF. V and J are TRBV2 and TRBJ1-3; possibly TRBD1 for D (6 bases). V was shortened by 6 bases and J by 3 bases, with 18 bases between the two germline ends. CDR3 length equals 16 residues. Germline V CDR1 and CDR2: SNHLY, FYNNEI.

The chain has TRBV5-1 and TRBJ2-7; D is uncertain. V was shortened by 1 base and J by 4 bases, with 12 bases between the two germline ends. The CDR3 has 14 amino acids. CDR1 and CDR2 (germline): SGHRS, YFSETQ. The CDR3 spells CASSLKTEFYEQYF. The CDR3 nucleotides read TGCGCCAGCAGCTTGAAGACGGAATTTTACGAGCAGTACTTC.

This clone was seen more than once but under ten times. This sequence joins TRBV4-3 and TRBJ1-2, with 7 positions matching TRBD1. Germline V CDR1 and CDR2: LGHNA, YSLEER. The junction had 9 bases not matched to a gene; V was cut back by 0 bases and J by 8 bases. This CDR3 is 15 amino acids long. The CDR3 here is CASSQDRIGGYGYTF. The CDR3 nucleotides are TGCGCCAGCAGCCAAGATCGGATAGGGGGCTACGGCTACACCTTC.

The DNA for the CDR3 is TGTGCCAGCAGCCAACCGACAACCTCAAATGAAAAACTGTTTTTT. Translated: CASSQPTTSNEKLFF. The chain is built from TRBV16 and TRBJ1-4; unclear D gene. CDR1 KGHSY and CDR2 FQNENV come from the germline V gene. CDR3 length: 15 residues. Trimming stripped 2 bases from V and 5 bases from J, with 12 bases between.

The chain combines TRBV27 with TRBJ2-7, with D perhaps TRBD2 (5 bases). This CDR3 comprises 12 residues. V was cut by 11 bases and J by 2 bases, with 13 bases left in between. In germline, CDR1 is MNHEY, CDR2 SMNVEV (reference sequence). Written as DNA, the CDR3 is TGTGCCTGGGTGGAGGAGACCTACGAGCAGTACTTC. This gives the protein CAWVEETYEQYF.

J is TRBJ2-1 and V is TRBV4-3; 11 positions match TRBD1. Looked up from germline, CDR1 is LGHNA and CDR2 is YSLEER. V gave up 2 bases and J gave up 5 bases; unmatched junction bases: 14. The CDR3 spans 19 residues. In DNA form, the CDR3 reads TGCGCCAGCAGCCAACCGGGCGACCGGGACAGGGGGAGGAACAATGAGCAGTTCTTC. Its protein is CASSQPGDRDRGRNNEQFF.

The chain has TRBV9 and TRBJ1-2; TRBD1 agrees at 8 bases. The CDR3 has 12 amino acids. CDR1 is SGDLS, CDR2 YYNGEE, per germline. Germline trimming cut 2 bases from V and 8 bases from J; bases unmatched to any gene: 2. CDR3 amino acids: CASSVDRDGYTF. The CDR3 DNA follows: TGTGCCAGCAGCGTGGACAGGGACGGCTACACCTTC.

This clone was counted only a few times. V gene TRBV5-1 combines with J gene TRBJ2-7; 7 bases fit TRBD2. Unmatched junction bases numbered 3, after V lost 0 bases and J lost 0 bases. The germline V gene encodes CDR1 SGHRS and CDR2 YFSETQ. This CDR3 region has 15 residues. The CDR3 nucleotides read TGCGCCAGCAGCTTGGGGCGGGGGTCCTCCTACGAGCAGTACTTC. Protein: CASSLGRGSSYEQYF.

The sample holds one count of this clone. Without the conserved terminal phenylalanine or tryptophan, this CDR3 likely stems from a read error. The chain is built from TRBV30 and TRBJ1-1; no firm D call. Germline CDR1 and CDR2: GTSNPN and SVGIG (reference sequence). This CDR3 contains 15 residues. The germline V and J ends were trimmed by 3 bases and 1 base, with 15 bases remaining between them. Here the CDR3 reads CAWSLGSGRNTEAFI. The CDR3 DNA follows: TGTGCCTGGAGCCTTGGGAGCGGACGGAACACTGAAGCTTTCATT.

This clone has a handful of counts. The CDR3 here is CASSAQGEYEQYF. The CDR3 bases are TGTGCCAGCAGTGCCCAGGGGGAATACGAGCAGTACTTC. The chain has TRBV6-5 and TRBJ2-7; 7 bases are shared with TRBD1. This CDR3 contains 13 residues. The junction had 5 bases not matched to a gene; V was cut back by 5 bases and J by 4 bases. Germline V CDR1 and CDR2: MNHEY, SVGAGI.

V is TRBV7-6 and J is TRBJ2-3; D is unresolved. The germline CDR1 and CDR2 sequences are SGHVS and FNYEAQ. Trimming removed 2 bases from V and 5 bases from J, with 5 bases in between. The length of the CDR3 is 12 residues. CDR3 sequence reads: CASSLNVDTQYF. For the CDR3, the DNA is TGTGCCAGCAGCTTAAACGTAGATACGCAGTATTTT.

This clone showed up many times. Different DNA sequences within this sample yield the same CDR3. The V gene is TRBV19, the J gene TRBJ2-7; D not certain. This CDR3 spans 16 amino acids. V was cut by 1 base and J by 0 bases, with 13 bases left in between. Germline values: CDR1 LNHDA, CDR2 SQIVND (reference sequence). CDR3 bases: TGTGCCAGTAGTATAGGCGATGGGATTAGCTCCTACGAGCAGTACTTC. As protein: CASSIGDGISSYEQYF.

This clone appeared a few times. The chain employs TRBV29-1 and TRBJ1-2; 8 bases line up with TRBD1. This CDR3 has 13 amino acids. V gave up 3 bases and J gave up 8 bases; unmatched junction bases: 8. CDR1 is SQVTM and CDR2 is ANQGSEA in the germline V gene. CDR3 sequence reads: CSVEASGGKGYTF. CDR3 DNA: TGCAGCGTTGAGGCCTCAGGGGGCAAAGGCTACACCTTC.

V gene TRBV4-3 combines with J gene TRBJ2-1; D is undetermined. Trimming left V 0 bases short and J 5 bases short, with 14 bases between. The length of the CDR3 is 16 residues. Germline assignment: CDR1 LGHNA and CDR2 YSLEER. CDR3 nucleotides: TGCGCCAGCAGCCAAGATCCAAGCACCCCCAACAATGAGCAGTTCTTC. Translation: CASSQDPSTPNNEQFF.

The V and J genes are TRBV29-1 and TRBJ1-3; TRBD1 is a possible D gene (6 bases). V lost 1 base and J 5 bases, leaving 18 bases between the germline ends. The CDR3 length is 16 residues. Per the germline V gene, CDR1 is SQVTM and CDR2 is ANQGSEA. CDR3 bases: TGCAGCGTTGAAGCCCCCTCCCGACAGGAGAGAAACACCATATATTTT. This encodes CSVEAPSRQERNTIYF.

The chain recombines TRBV13 with TRBJ1-2, with TRBD1 matching 8 bases. The CDR3 is 16 amino acids. After removal of 5 bases from V and 6 bases from J, the junction contained 14 bases not matched to a gene. Germline values: CDR1 PRHDT, CDR2 FYEKMQ (reference sequence). The CDR3 DNA reads as TGTGCCAGCAGCACTCCCTCGACAGGGGATCTCGATGGCTACACCTTC. Translation gives CASSTPSTGDLDGYTF.

J is TRBJ2-1 and V is TRBV9, with 9 bases identical to TRBD1. Germline V gives CDR1 SGDLS, CDR2 YYNGEE. J was trimmed by 10 bases and V by 0 bases; bases with no gene match: 8. The CDR3 covers 15 residues. The CDR3 region is CASSVARQGGLEQFF. The CDR3 DNA is TGTGCCAGCAGCGTAGCGAGACAGGGGGGTCTCGAGCAGTTCTTC.